Below are 27 T cell receptor beta chains sequenced from a single sample in a study of cytomegalovirus exposure and HLA in healthy donors. The study ran its PCR with 60 Vbeta and 13 Jbeta primers. Profiled with immunoSEQ multiplex PCR; TCRdb holds only in-frame clones, not every one. The sample shows roughly 180,000 clones, more than 60% of them seen only once. Sequencing used PBMCs. The receptor set was obtained from a middle-aged woman in good health and CMV-seropositive.

A few counts support this clone. The rearrangement joins TRBV7-8 to TRBJ1-5; D is unresolved. The CDR3 loop spans 16 amino acids. The V and J ends lost 4 bases and 0 bases respectively, with 13 bases between them. Germline V CDR1 and CDR2: SGHVS, FQNEAQ. CDR3 sequence: CASSSGLTASNQPQHF. The CDR3 nucleotides are TGTGCCAGCAGCTCAGGACTGACGGCTAGCAATCAGCCCCAGCATTTT. Complete variable domain (other parts from reference TRBV7-8 and TRBJ1-5): GAGVSQSPRYKVAKRGQDVALRCDPISGHVSLFWYQQALGQGPEFLTYFQNEAQLDKSGLPSDRFFAERPEGSVSTLKIQRTQQEDSAVYLCASSSGLTASNQPQHFGDGTRLSIL.

This clone was recorded a few times. The genes are TRBV27 and TRBJ2-5; TRBD2 matches at 13 bases. The germline V gene has CDR1 MNHEY and CDR2 SMNVEV (reference sequence). This CDR3 has 18 amino acids. Trimming removed 5 bases from V and 1 base from J; junction bases left unmatched: 10. The CDR3 loop reads CASSKRRGLAGSQETQYF. CDR3 DNA: TGTGCCAGCAGTAAACGCAGGGGACTAGCGGGAAGCCAAGAGACCCAGTACTTC.

This clone is a singleton in its sample. The rearrangement joins TRBV28 to TRBJ2-7; TRBD1 aligns across 7 bases. This CDR3 contains 14 residues. Germline V gives CDR1 MDHEN, CDR2 SYDVKM. V dropped 6 bases and J dropped 2; count of bases not matched to a gene: 7. This chain's CDR3 is CASSLGTAAYEQYF. The DNA of the CDR3 is TGTGCCAGCAGCCTCGGGACAGCCGCCTACGAGCAGTACTTC.

This clone was detected a few times. V and J are TRBV11-2 and TRBJ2-1; 8 bases are a match to TRBD2. CDR3 size: 14 residues. CDR1 is SGHAT, CDR2 FQNNGV, per germline. The V segment lost 7 bases and the J segment 6 bases; nucleotides outside the gene matches: 8. CDR3 bases: TGTGCCAGCAACCAACTAGCGGTTGTCAATGAGCAGTTCTTC. This encodes CASNQLAVVNEQFF.

The rearrangement joins TRBV5-4 to TRBJ2-3; the match to TRBD2 covers 15 bases. The CDR3 is made up of 18 amino acids. Germline trimming cut 4 bases from V and 4 bases from J; bases unmatched to any gene: 10. CDR1 and CDR2 from the germline V gene are SGHNT and YYREEE (reference sequence). CDR3 bases: TGTGCCAGCAGCCCCGGACTAGCGGGAGGGGGGCGGGCAGATACGCAGTATTTT. Its translation: CASSPGLAGGGRADTQYF.

This clone has just one count. This chain joins TRBV7-2 and TRBJ2-5; possible D gene TRBD2, 6 bases. V lost 0 bases and J 2 bases, leaving 13 bases between the germline ends. The CDR3 has 16 residues. CDR1 is SGHTA, CDR2 FQGNSA, per germline. In nucleotides, the CDR3 is TGTGCCAGCAGCTTAGCGAGACTAGGGATACAAGAGACCCAGTACTTC. It encodes CASSLARLGIQETQYF.

This chain joins TRBV6-6 and TRBJ1-2, with D unresolved. The germline V and J ends were trimmed by 5 bases and 4 bases, with 5 bases remaining between them. The CDR3 is 11 amino acids. In germline, CDR1 is MNHNY, CDR2 SVGAGI (reference sequence). The CDR3 spells CASSLGYGYTF. DNA of the CDR3: TGTGCCAGCAGTCTAGGCTATGGCTACACCTTC.

This clone occurred a few times. Sequence at one end of the junction differs from germline and may be a read error. The chain combines TRBV28 with TRBJ2-7, with unresolved D. CDR3 length: 10 amino acids. The germline V gene has CDR1 MDHEN and CDR2 SYDVKM. CDR3 nucleotides: TGTGCCAGCAGGGGCCGCGCGTTGGACTTC. Translation gives CASRGRALDF. Complete variable domain (other parts from reference TRBV28 and TRBJ2-7): DVKVTQSSRYLVKRTGEKVFLECVQDMDHENMFWYRQDPGLGLRLIYFSYDVKMKEKGDIPEGYSVSREKKERFSLILESASTNQTSMYLCASRGRALDFGPGTRLTVT.

The genes are TRBV10-3 and TRBJ1-2; maybe TRBD1 (6 bases). This CDR3 comprises 13 residues. V was trimmed by 6 bases and J by 8 bases, leaving 16 bases between them. Looked up from germline, CDR1 is ENHRY and CDR2 is SYGVKD. The CDR3 DNA is TGTGCCATCAGCGACAGGTTGAGAGACGGCTACACCTTC. Amino acid sequence: CAISDRLRDGYTF.

The V gene is TRBV27, the J gene TRBJ2-3; tentative D call: TRBD2 (5 bases). CDR3 size: 14 residues. Germline V CDR1 and CDR2: MNHEY, SMNVEV (reference sequence). The V and J ends lost 3 bases and 5 bases respectively, with 12 bases between them. The CDR3: CASSFGWAGDTQYF. The CDR3 bases are TGTGCCAGCAGTTTCGGCTGGGCGGGAGATACGCAGTATTTT.

The V and J genes are TRBV13 and TRBJ2-7, with 7 bases that match TRBD2. With 4 bases clipped from V and 5 bases from J, the junction kept 11 bases outside the gene matches. The CDR3 has 15 residues. Germline CDR1 PRHDT, CDR2 FYEKMQ (reference sequence). The CDR3 DNA is TGTGCCAGCAGCTCCCCGGGACTAAGTTCCCACGAGCAGTACTTC. It codes for CASSSPGLSSHEQYF.

V gene TRBV14 combines with J gene TRBJ1-2; no reliable D call. V lost 0 bases to trimming and J lost 4 bases, with 12 bases between them. The CDR3 length is 15 residues. Germline assignment: CDR1 SGHDN and CDR2 FVKESK. The DNA for the CDR3 is TGTGCCAGCAGCCAAGATATTGAGGGTATCTATGGCTACACCTTC. As protein: CASSQDIEGIYGYTF.

In this sample, this clone turned up once. The chain links TRBV28 to TRBJ2-1; maybe TRBD2 (5 bases). The length of the CDR3 is 15 residues. Germline lookup yields CDR1 MDHEN and CDR2 SYDVKM. V was trimmed by 7 bases and J by 7 bases, leaving 20 bases between them. CDR3 in amino acids: CASIRPGSLFNEQFF. In DNA form, the CDR3 reads TGTGCCAGCATCCGTCCGGGGTCTCTCTTTAATGAGCAGTTCTTC. Looking up the rest from reference TRBV28 and TRBJ2-1 gives the full variable domain: DVKVTQSSRYLVKRTGEKVFLECVQDMDHENMFWYRQDPGLGLRLIYFSYDVKMKEKGDIPEGYSVSREKKERFSLILESASTNQTSMYLCASIRPGSLFNEQFFGPGTRLTVL.

This sequence joins TRBV5-8 and TRBJ2-3, with TRBD2 identical over 8 bases. This CDR3 is built from 13 residues. Germline CDR1 and CDR2: SGHTS and YDEGEE. Germline trimming cut 5 bases from V and 1 base from J; bases unmatched to any gene: 0. The CDR3 DNA is TGTGCCAGCAGGACTAGCGGCACAGATACGCAGTATTTT. Residues: CASRTSGTDTQYF.

The chain has TRBV25-1 and TRBJ2-1, with TRBD2 as a possible D gene (6 bases). This CDR3 has 13 residues. Germline V CDR1 and CDR2: MGHDK, SYGVNS. V lost 6 bases to trimming and J lost 8 bases, with 14 bases between them. The CDR3 sequence: CASRLGGDYEQFF. In nucleotides, the CDR3 is TGTGCCAGCAGGTTAGGAGGGGACTATGAGCAGTTCTTC.

V is TRBV19 and J is TRBJ2-1; 9 bases are a match to TRBD2. V trimming: 6 bases; J trimming: 7 bases; junction bases outside the gene matches: 10. CDR3 length: 15 residues. Germline lookup yields CDR1 LNHDA and CDR2 SQIVND (reference sequence). CDR3 in DNA: TGTGCCAGTAGATCCATAGCGGGAGCTTGGAATGAGCAGTTCTTC. Residues: CASRSIAGAWNEQFF. The full variable domain, its missing parts supplied by reference TRBV19 and TRBJ2-1, is DGGITQSPKYLFRKEGQNVTLSCEQNLNHDAMYWYRQDPGQGLRLIYYSQIVNDFQKGDIAEGYSVSREKKESFPLTVTSAQKNPTAFYLCASRSIAGAWNEQFFGPGTRLTVL.

The rearrangement uses TRBV7-9 and TRBJ2-7; possible D gene TRBD2, 7 bases. Germline CDR1 is SEHNR and CDR2 is FQNEAQ (reference sequence). V lost 1 base, J lost 9 bases, and 13 bases lay in between. This CDR3 is 13 amino acids long. In DNA, the CDR3 is TGTGCCAGCAGCTTAGGCGGACTAGGGGGGCAGTACTTC. This sequence encodes CASSLGGLGGQYF.

This clone has just a few counts. The V and J genes are TRBV11-2 and TRBJ2-2; 9 bases agree with TRBD2. The CDR3 is 15 amino acids. J gave up 6 bases and V 2 bases, and 4 bases lay outside the gene matches. The germline CDR1 and CDR2 sequences are SGHAT and FQNNGV. The CDR3 DNA is TGTGCCAGCAGCTTATCTAGCGGGATTGCCGGGGAGCTGTTTTTT. This translates into CASSLSSGIAGELFF.

The chain couples TRBV21-1 to TRBJ2-3; the D call TRBD1 from the table was never checked on the DNA. TRBV21-1 is a pseudogene locus. CDR3 length: 13 amino acids. Here the CDR3 DNA reads TGTGCCAGCAGCAAAGAGGGGACAGATACGCAGTATTTT. Residues: CASSKEGTDTQYF.

The count of this clone is one. This chain uses TRBV19 with TRBJ2-5; TRBD2 matches 7 bases. Germline trimming cut 5 bases from V and 2 bases from J; bases unmatched to any gene: 8. CDR3 size: 15 residues. The V gene's germline CDR1 is LNHDA and CDR2 SQIVND (reference sequence). CDR3 sequence reads: CASSPQAGPQETQYF. In DNA form, the CDR3 reads TGTGCCAGTAGTCCCCAAGCGGGACCACAAGAGACCCAGTACTTC.

This clone was detected a few times. This chain uses TRBV5-1 with TRBJ2-1; 7 positions match TRBD2. Germline V lookup: CDR1 SGHRS, CDR2 YFSETQ. V lost 0 bases and J lost 6; bases outside the gene matches: 6. The CDR3 is made up of 15 amino acids. The CDR3 spells CASSLGTRVGNEQFF. The CDR3 DNA follows: TGCGCCAGCAGCTTGGGGACTAGGGTCGGCAATGAGCAGTTCTTC.

The chain has TRBV28 and TRBJ2-7; 10 bases match TRBD1. Germline CDR1 and CDR2: MDHEN and SYDVKM. There are 15 residues in the CDR3. With V trimmed by 7 bases and J by 1 base, 7 bases remained unmatched. CDR3 nucleotides: TGTGCCAGCACGACCGGGACAGGGGTTTCCTACGAGCAGTACTTC. It encodes CASTTGTGVSYEQYF.

The V call is TRBV6-6, the J call TRBJ2-7; 7 bases align to TRBD1. The CDR3 has 13 amino acids. The junction had 5 bases not matched to a gene; V was cut back by 7 bases and J by 2 bases. Germline V gene data show CDR1 as MNHNY and CDR2 as SVGAGI (reference sequence). The CDR3 bases are TGTGCCAGCAAAGGGGGACAGACCTACGAGCAGTACTTC. Translation gives CASKGGQTYEQYF.

The chain joins TRBV7-8 to TRBJ1-4; 8 nucleotides align to TRBD1. Germline V gives CDR1 SGHVS, CDR2 FQNEAQ. Trimming removed 4 bases from V and 8 bases from J; junction bases left unmatched: 9. The CDR3 is 15 amino acids. The CDR3 sequence: CASSSWQGAVEKLFF. The DNA for the CDR3 is TGTGCCAGCAGCTCGTGGCAGGGGGCCGTCGAAAAACTGTTTTTT.

The chain is built from TRBV10-3 and TRBJ1-2; D uncertain. The CDR3 totals 13 residues. From germline, CDR1 is ENHRY and CDR2 SYGVKD. V shed 0 bases and J shed 14 bases, with 16 bases lying between them. CDR3 in amino acids: CAISESEAGDCTF. CDR3 DNA sequence: TGTGCCATCAGTGAGTCGGAGGCAGGCGACTGTACCTTC.

This clone has only a few counts. This chain links TRBV6-6 with TRBJ2-2; maybe TRBD2 (5 bases). CDR1 and CDR2 (germline): MNHNY, SVGAGI (reference sequence). The CDR3 covers 16 residues. Between the trimmed V and J ends, which lost 7 bases and 2 bases, there was a span of 17 bases. Here the CDR3 reads CASTPSPRVNTGELFF. The CDR3 coding sequence is TGTGCCAGCACCCCCAGTCCGCGGGTAAACACCGGGGAGCTGTTTTTT.

This clone was recorded only once. V is TRBV4-3 and J is TRBJ1-3, with TRBD1 as a possible D gene (5 bases). V lost 0 bases and J lost 5, with 11 bases in between. CDR3 length: 15 amino acids. Germline V gene sequence: CDR1 LGHNA, CDR2 YSLEER. CDR3 nucleotides: TGCGCCAGCAGCCAAGATCAGGGCACCCGAAACACCATATATTTT. It is translated as CASSQDQGTRNTIYF.